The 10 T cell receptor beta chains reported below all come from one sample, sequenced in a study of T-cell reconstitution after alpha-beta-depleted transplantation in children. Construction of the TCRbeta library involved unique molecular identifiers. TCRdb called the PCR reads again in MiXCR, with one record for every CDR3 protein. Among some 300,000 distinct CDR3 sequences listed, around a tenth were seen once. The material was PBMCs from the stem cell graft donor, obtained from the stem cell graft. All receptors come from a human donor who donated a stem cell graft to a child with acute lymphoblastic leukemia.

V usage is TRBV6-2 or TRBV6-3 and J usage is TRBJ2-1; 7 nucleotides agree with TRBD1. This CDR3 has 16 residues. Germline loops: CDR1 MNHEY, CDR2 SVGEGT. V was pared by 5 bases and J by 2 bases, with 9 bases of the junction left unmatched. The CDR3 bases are TGTGCCAGCAGTGAATACAGGGGTGGGACCTACAATGAGCAGTTCTTC. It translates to CASSEYRGGTYNEQFF.

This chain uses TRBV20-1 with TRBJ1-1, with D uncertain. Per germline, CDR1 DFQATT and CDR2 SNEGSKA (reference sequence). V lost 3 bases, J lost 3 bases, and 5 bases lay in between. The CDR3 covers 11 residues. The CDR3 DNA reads TGCAGTGCTAGGCGGGACACTGAAGCTTTCTTT. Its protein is CSARRDTEAFF.

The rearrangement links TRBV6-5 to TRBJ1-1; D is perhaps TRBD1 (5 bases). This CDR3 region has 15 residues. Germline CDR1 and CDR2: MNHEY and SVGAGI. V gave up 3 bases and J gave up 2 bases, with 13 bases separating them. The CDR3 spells CASSYRTGENTEAFF. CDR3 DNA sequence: TGTGCCAGCAGTTATCGCACAGGTGAAAACACTGAAGCTTTCTTT.

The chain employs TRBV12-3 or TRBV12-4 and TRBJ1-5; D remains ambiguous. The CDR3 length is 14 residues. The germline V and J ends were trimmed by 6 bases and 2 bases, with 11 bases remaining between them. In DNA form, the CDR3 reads TGTGCCAGCAGCCGATCCCTGGGCAATCAGCCCCAGCATTTT. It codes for CASSRSLGNQPQHF.

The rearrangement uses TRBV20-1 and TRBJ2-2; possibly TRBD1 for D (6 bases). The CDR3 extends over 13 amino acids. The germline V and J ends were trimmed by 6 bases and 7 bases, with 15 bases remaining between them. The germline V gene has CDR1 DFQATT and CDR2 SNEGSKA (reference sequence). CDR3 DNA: TGCAGTGCCCTTGGACAGAGCAGCGGGGAGCTGTTTTTT. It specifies CSALGQSSGELFF.

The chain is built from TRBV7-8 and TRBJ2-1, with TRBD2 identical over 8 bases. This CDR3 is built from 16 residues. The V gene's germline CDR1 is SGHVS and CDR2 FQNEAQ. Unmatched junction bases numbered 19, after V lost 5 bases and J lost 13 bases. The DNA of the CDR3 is TGTGCCAGCAGCCCGAGGGAGATTAGCGGGGTTCCCGGTCAGTTCTTC. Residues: CASSPREISGVPGQFF.

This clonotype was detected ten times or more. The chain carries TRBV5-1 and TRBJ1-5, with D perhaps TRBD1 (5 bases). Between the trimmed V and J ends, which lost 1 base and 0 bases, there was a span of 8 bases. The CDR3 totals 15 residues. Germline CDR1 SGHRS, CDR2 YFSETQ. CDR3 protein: CASSLRGDSNQPQHF. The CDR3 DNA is TGCGCCAGCAGCTTGAGAGGGGATAGCAATCAGCCCCAGCATTTT.

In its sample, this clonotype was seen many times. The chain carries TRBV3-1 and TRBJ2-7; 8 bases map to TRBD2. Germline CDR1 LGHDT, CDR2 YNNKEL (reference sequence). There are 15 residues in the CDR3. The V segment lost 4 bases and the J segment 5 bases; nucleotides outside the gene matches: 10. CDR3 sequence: CASSPFSGRFNEQYF. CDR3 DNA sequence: TGTGCCAGCAGCCCCTTCAGCGGGAGATTCAACGAGCAGTACTTC.

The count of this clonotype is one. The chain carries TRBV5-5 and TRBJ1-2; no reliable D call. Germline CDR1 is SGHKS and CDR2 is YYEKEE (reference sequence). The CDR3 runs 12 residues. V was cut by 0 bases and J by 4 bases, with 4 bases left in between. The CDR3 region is CASSLVPYGYTF. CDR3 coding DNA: TGTGCCAGCAGCTTGGTACCCTATGGCTACACCTTC.

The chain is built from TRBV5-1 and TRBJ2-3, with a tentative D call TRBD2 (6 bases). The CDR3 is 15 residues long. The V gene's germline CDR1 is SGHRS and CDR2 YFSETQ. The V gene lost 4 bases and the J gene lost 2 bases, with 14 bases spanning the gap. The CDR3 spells CASSGRGTNTDTQYF. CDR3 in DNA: TGCGCCAGCAGCGGCCGGGGGACGAACACAGATACGCAGTATTTT.